This T cell receptor beta chain was obtained from a study of T-cell memory formation after mild COVID-19. TCRdb re-derived calls from the 5' RACE reads in MiXCR, one entry per CDR3 protein. In the table there are around 130,000 distinct CDR3 sequences, over 15% of which are singletons. Looked up from germline, CDR1 is MGHDK and CDR2 is SYGVNS. V was pared by 2 bases and J by 1 base, with 9 bases between. The length of the CDR3 is 14 residues. Study-level findings and limits: Second-wave clones reaching peak frequency on day 37 lacked confirmed SARS-CoV-2 specificity.

Notes on this clonotype: Its antigen is not known.

The TCR was taken from a man aged 18 to 30 who had mild COVID-19 (a few samples of this study predate the infection). Cell type and time point are not known. This chain joins TRBV25-1 and TRBJ2-7, with a tentative D call TRBD2 (5 bases). Input material: PBMCs or a T cell subset sorted from them (not recorded which). This CDR3 reads CASSEGGPSYEQYF. CDR3 DNA: TGTGCCAGCAGTGAAGGAGGACCTTCCTACGAGCAGTACTTC.